The T cell receptor beta chain under discussion was sequenced for a study of T cells in Graves' hyperthyroidism and ophthalmopathy. This clonotype was found many times. Hyperthyroidism patients were newly diagnosed, had disease duration under 2 months, and were aged 18 to 65 years. About 10 ml of fresh peripheral blood supplied the PBMCs. RNA transcripts provided the source from which TCR beta CDR3 regions were amplified. The HTBI set primed first-round TCR CDR3 RT-PCR. MiXCR, applied by TCRdb to the multiplex PCR reads, yields one record per CDR3 protein. This sample carries some 460,000 distinct CDR3 sequences, around 16% of them seen once, and the ten largest clones take 13% to 15%. V dropped 5 bases and J dropped 0; count of bases not matched to a gene: 4. This CDR3 is 15 amino acids long. Germline V gene sequence: CDR1 DFQATT, CDR2 SNEGSKA (reference sequence).

The chain has TRBV20-1 and TRBJ2-3, with TRBD2 matching 11 bases. The specimen was blood. The clonotype originates from a woman aged 18-29 years with Graves' hyperthyroidism. The chain's CDR3 is CSARIAGGSTDTQYF. The CDR3, as DNA: TGCAGTGCTCGGATAGCGGGGGGGAGCACAGATACGCAGTATTTT.